This T cell receptor beta chain was sequenced during a study of shared clonotypes between healthy human individuals. The study, taken as a whole, reports: Tissues were not sampled, only blood, and their repertoires likely differ. Only a few donors were included, so the genetic and exposure-history diversity represented was limited.

With respect to this clone: Its target is unknown.

Several immunoSEQ 96-well plates shared each subset's DNA, each plate a replicate. The table came from immunoSEQ multiplex PCR; TCRdb's copy has only in-frame clones and leaves some out. The sample carries around 2,000,000 clones, just over 90% recorded once. Germline-derived CDR1 and CDR2 are SGHTA and FQGNSA. Trimming shortened V by 1 base and J by 6 bases, and 12 bases separated the two germline ends. The length of the CDR3 is 14 residues. The naive CD8 subset, CD45RO-negative cells positively selected for CCR7, excluded terminally differentiated effector memory CD45RA+ cells. Sequenced: naive CD8+ T cells from PBMCs. The V call is TRBV7-2, the J call TRBJ1-2; a weak D match, TRBD1 (6 bases). This sequence was found in a man aged 18 to 35 in good health. Some clones in this sample may be carry-over from other donors' samples. CDR3 residues: CASSLVGRGHGYTF. The CDR3, as DNA: TGTGCCAGCAGCTTAGTAGGCAGGGGCCATGGCTACACCTTC.